The 18 T cell receptor beta chains below come from one sample, sequenced in a study of blood T cell repertoires in COVID-19. Assay: immunoSEQ multiplex PCR; the TCRdb copy retains only in-frame clones and omits some. The sample consists of 150,000 to 200,000 clones, around 80% of them appearing once. Sequenced sample: peripheral blood. The receptor set was obtained from a woman aged 80 or over with COVID-19, enrolled during active disease.

The gene calls are TRBV2 and TRBJ1-5, with 7 bases aligning to TRBD1. The V gene end was trimmed by 1 base and the J gene end by 2 bases; junction bases not matched to a gene: 17. The CDR3 is made up of 20 amino acids. Germline CDR1 and CDR2: SNHLY and FYNNEI. The CDR3 here is CASSEGLPRDRAMGNQPQHF. CDR3 DNA: TGTGCCAGCAGTGAAGGACTTCCAAGAGACAGGGCTATGGGCAATCAGCCCCAGCATTTT.

This sequence joins TRBV28 and TRBJ2-5, with 11 positions matching TRBD2. With V trimmed by 5 bases and J by 3 bases, 23 bases remained unmatched. This CDR3 is 21 amino acids long. The V gene's germline CDR1 is MDHEN and CDR2 SYDVKM. As DNA, the CDR3 is TGTGCCAGCAGTCTCATTAACTACCCTTTTAGCGGGAGGGCTCGAGAAGAGACCCAGTACTTC. Protein sequence: CASSLINYPFSGRAREETQYF.

The chain carries TRBV7-2 and TRBJ2-7, with 10 bases matching TRBD1. V lost 2 bases and J lost 6; bases outside the gene matches: 7. This CDR3 contains 15 residues. CDR1 SGHTA and CDR2 FQGNSA come from the germline V gene. The CDR3 loop reads CASSLRSGQGTEQYF. As DNA, the CDR3 is TGTGCCAGCAGCTTAAGATCGGGACAGGGGACCGAGCAGTACTTC.

The V gene is TRBV19, the J gene TRBJ2-1; D possibly corresponds to TRBD2 (5 bases). The germline V gene encodes CDR1 LNHDA and CDR2 SQIVND (reference sequence). Trimming stripped 2 bases from V and 2 bases from J, with 10 bases between. CDR3 length equals 15 residues. CDR3 in DNA: TGTGCCAGTAGTATACTAGCAAGGACCTACAATGAGCAGTTCTTC. Amino acid sequence: CASSILARTYNEQFF.

This sequence joins TRBV27 and TRBJ1-1; TRBD1 matches 7 bases. This CDR3 comprises 14 residues. Germline loops: CDR1 MNHEY, CDR2 SMNVEV (reference sequence). Trimming at V came to 2 bases and at J to 1 base, leaving 1 base not matched to a gene. The CDR3 loop is CASSLTGANTEAFF. CDR3 coding DNA: TGTGCCAGCAGTTTAACAGGGGCGAACACTGAAGCTTTCTTT.

The V and J genes are TRBV10-2 and TRBJ1-1; D gene uncertain. The CDR3 spans 14 residues. V was pared by 5 bases and J by 1 base, with 11 bases between. CDR1 and CDR2 from the germline V gene are WSHSY and SAAADI. CDR3 in amino acids: CASSIAVPNTEAFF. The CDR3 region has the DNA TGCGCCAGCAGTATTGCAGTGCCGAACACTGAAGCTTTCTTT.

V and J are TRBV29-1 and TRBJ1-2; possibly TRBD1 for D (6 bases). The CDR3 is 11 amino acids. V was shortened by 7 bases and J by 3 bases, with 9 bases between the two germline ends. Germline V CDR1 and CDR2: SQVTM, ANQGSEA. CDR3 coding DNA: TGCAGCGCTCGGACAGACTATGGCTACACCTTC. Its protein product is CSARTDYGYTF.

On this clone: The sample carries other DNA sequences with the same CDR3. The chain joins TRBV5-6 to TRBJ1-2, with D hard to call. Germline V gene lookup returns CDR1 SGHDT and CDR2 YYEEEE. The CDR3 sequence is 14 residues long. Trimming took 2 bases from V and 1 from J, leaving 9 bases between them. As DNA, the CDR3 is TGTGCCAGCAGCTTCGAACAGTTTAACTATGGCTACACCTTC. Amino acids: CASSFEQFNYGYTF.

The chain is built from TRBV6-5 and TRBJ2-2; 7 nucleotides align to TRBD1. Losses at the gene ends were 6 bases for V and 6 bases for J; bases not matched to a gene: 7. This CDR3 comprises 14 residues. Germline V gene lookup returns CDR1 MNHEY and CDR2 SVGAGI. The chain's CDR3 is CASSLTGTAGELFF. Here the CDR3 DNA reads TGTGCCAGCAGCCTGACAGGGACGGCCGGGGAGCTGTTTTTT.

The rearrangement links TRBV5-5 to TRBJ1-2; 7 bases match TRBD1. V shed 4 bases, J shed 1 base, and the junction held 10 bases outside the gene matches. The CDR3 contains 16 residues. Per the germline V gene, CDR1 is SGHKS and CDR2 is YYEKEE (reference sequence). The CDR3 spells CASSPIYRGINYGYTF. The CDR3 DNA follows: TGTGCCAGCAGCCCAATTTACAGGGGAATTAACTATGGCTACACCTTC.

The chain couples TRBV4-1 to TRBJ1-1, with D possibly being TRBD1 (6 bases). V gave up 0 bases and J gave up 4 bases, with 21 bases separating them. CDR1 MGHRA and CDR2 YSYEKL come from the germline V gene. The CDR3 sequence is 18 residues long. DNA of the CDR3: TGCGCCAGCAGCCAAGACGAAGGACAGTTTCTTTCAGGCACTGAAGCTTTCTTT. Translated, it gives CASSQDEGQFLSGTEAFF.

J is TRBJ2-1 and V is TRBV29-1; 14 bases line up with TRBD2. The germline V gene encodes CDR1 SQVTM and CDR2 ANQGSEA. CDR3 length: 18 residues. J lost 0 bases, V lost 6 bases, and 10 bases had no gene match. The CDR3 loop reads CSVDLTSGGVSSYNEQFF. CDR3 coding DNA: TGCAGCGTAGACTTGACTAGCGGGGGGGTCTCCTCCTACAATGAGCAGTTCTTC.

This chain joins TRBV12-5 and TRBJ2-2; 8 bases map to TRBD1. Germline V lookup: CDR1 LGHNT, CDR2 FRNRAP. V trimming: 6 bases; J trimming: 6 bases; junction bases outside the gene matches: 9. The length of the CDR3 is 15 residues. The CDR3 sequence is CASGPDRGKPGELFF. CDR3 nucleotides: TGTGCTAGTGGACCCGACAGGGGAAAGCCCGGGGAGCTGTTTTTT.

This clone has a single count. The genes are TRBV28 and TRBJ1-6; 10 bases fit TRBD1. The length of the CDR3 is 15 residues. The germline V gene encodes CDR1 MDHEN and CDR2 SYDVKM. The V gene end was trimmed by 4 bases and the J gene end by 9 bases; junction bases not matched to a gene: 6. The CDR3 loop reads CASSSPTGGVSPLHF. DNA of the CDR3: TGTGCCAGCAGTTCACCGACAGGGGGCGTTTCACCCCTCCACTTT.

This chain uses TRBV5-1 with TRBJ2-5, with D perhaps TRBD2 (6 bases). Trimming removed 1 base at V and 5 bases at J, with 9 bases between. The CDR3 spans 13 residues. The germline V gene has CDR1 SGHRS and CDR2 YFSETQ. The CDR3 region has the DNA TGCGCCAGCAGCTTGTTAGGGACTGAGACCCAGTACTTC. It translates to CASSLLGTETQYF.

The rearrangement joins TRBV24-1 to TRBJ2-1; possibly TRBD2 for D (6 bases). The CDR3 sequence is 16 residues long. CDR1 is KGHDR, CDR2 SFDVKD, per germline. V lost 3 bases to trimming and J lost 1 base, with 12 bases between them. Here the CDR3 DNA reads TGTGCCACCAGTGATCCCGGGACTGCTTCCTACAATGAGCAGTTCTTC. Its translation is CATSDPGTASYNEQFF.

For this clone: In the same sample, other DNA sequences code for this CDR3. CDR3 protein: CASSPGGYNEQFF. CDR3 nucleotides: TGTGCCAGCAGCCCGGGGGGGTACAATGAGCAGTTCTTC. This rearrangement joins TRBV5-4 to TRBJ2-1; 8 nucleotides match TRBD2. The CDR3 length is 13 residues. Unmatched junction bases numbered 1, after V lost 4 bases and J lost 4 bases. The germline CDR1 and CDR2 sequences are SGHNT and YYREEE (reference sequence).

The V call is TRBV5-1, the J call TRBJ2-2, with D maybe TRBD1 (5 bases). V was trimmed by 1 base and J by 3 bases, leaving 10 bases between them. The CDR3 totals 15 residues. CDR1 is SGHRS, CDR2 YFSETQ, per germline. For the CDR3, the DNA is TGCGCCAGCAGCTTGCAGGGATCGGACACCGGGGAGCTGTTTTTT. Residues: CASSLQGSDTGELFF.